Listed below are T cell receptor beta chains from one sample, sequenced in a study of tumor and adjacent non-tumor tissue in lung cancer. TCRdb re-derived calls from the multiplex PCR reads in MiXCR, one entry per CDR3 protein. The sample carries 100,000 to 120,000 distinct CDR3 sequences, about 80% recorded once. Sequencing was done on a sample of lung tumor tissue. These receptors came from a man aged 70-80 years with non-small cell lung cancer. CDR3s include the opening cysteine and the closing phenylalanine or tryptophan. The order of the fields is J gene, V gene, clone size, D gene, CDR3 protein, CDR3 DNA. A D gene is named only where the DNA matches it firmly. Expanded clones get a size class; other rows say once, few or many, or leave the size out.

j_gene: TRBJ2-5; v_gene: TRBV29-1; abundance: once; d_gene: NA; CDR3aa: CRVEAGVETQYF; CDR3nt: TGTAGAGTTGAGGCAGGGGTAGAGACCCAGTACTTC
j_gene: TRBJ2-5; v_gene: TRBV29-1; abundance: NA; d_gene: NA; CDR3aa: CSVDSGAKTQYF; CDR3nt: TGCAGCGTTGATTCCGGGGCGAAGACCCAGTACTTC
j_gene: TRBJ2-2; v_gene: TRBV11-2; abundance: NA; d_gene: NA; CDR3aa: CASSLMGTRVARELFF; CDR3nt: TGTGCCAGCAGCTTAATGGGCACAAGGGTTGCCAGGGAGCTGTTTTTT
j_gene: TRBJ1-2; v_gene: TRBV6-1; abundance: NA; d_gene: TRBD1; CDR3aa: CASSEARGFGYNF; CDR3nt: TGTGCCAGTAGTGAAGCCAGGGGGTTTGGCTACAACTTC
j_gene: TRBJ2-2; v_gene: TRBV29-1; abundance: NA; d_gene: NA; CDR3aa: CRAGVAGGTGELLF; CDR3nt: NA
j_gene: TRBJ2-7; v_gene: TRBV6-1; abundance: NA; d_gene: NA; CDR3aa: CASSEALVTRELYF; CDR3nt: TGTGCCAGCAGTGAAGCACTGGTAACAAGGGAGCTGTACTTC
j_gene: TRBJ1-6; v_gene: TRBV11-2; abundance: NA; d_gene: NA; CDR3aa: CANSSQSSYNSPFRF; CDR3nt: TGTGCCAACAGTTCCCAAAGCTCCTATAATTCACCCTTCCGCTTT
j_gene: TRBJ2-7; v_gene: TRBV6-6; abundance: NA; d_gene: NA; CDR3aa: CASSLGLGDRVSYEQYF; CDR3nt: TGTGCCAGCAGTTTGGGGCTTGGGGACCGGGTCTCCTACGAGCAGTACTTC
j_gene: TRBJ2-7; v_gene: TRBV6-5; abundance: NA; d_gene: NA; CDR3aa: CASSYSFTGCSYEQYF; CDR3nt: TGTGCCAGTAGTTACTCGTTTACAGGGTGCAGTTACGAGCAGTACTTC
j_gene: TRBJ2-3; v_gene: TRBV29-1; abundance: NA; d_gene: NA; CDR3aa: CIVHLRRLGSTDTQYF; CDR3nt: TGCATTGTCCATCTGCGGCGTCTCGGGAGCACAGATACGCAGTATTTT
j_gene: TRBJ2-3; v_gene: TRBV11-2; abundance: NA; d_gene: NA; CDR3aa: CASSLSPGSNTEYF; CDR3nt: TGTGCTAGCAGCCTAAGCCCAGGGTCAAATACGGAGTATTTT
j_gene: TRBJ1-5; v_gene: TRBV5-6; abundance: NA; d_gene: NA; CDR3aa: CASSLGATVGQSHHF; CDR3nt: TGTGCCAGCAGCTTGGGCGCGACAGTAGGACAGTCCCATCATTTT
j_gene: TRBJ1-1; v_gene: TRBV14; abundance: once; d_gene: NA; CDR3aa: CTSSQAWAGNTEAYF; CDR3nt: TGTACCAGCAGCCAAGCGTGGGCGGGGAACACTGAAGCTTACTTT
j_gene: TRBJ2-5; v_gene: TRBV6-5; abundance: once; d_gene: NA; CDR3aa: CPSWGDIQETQYF; CDR3nt: TGTCCCAGCTGGGGGGACATCCAAGAGACTCAGTACTTC
j_gene: TRBJ2-3; v_gene: TRBV11-3; abundance: once; d_gene: NA; CDR3aa: CASTSREVNTDTQYF; CDR3nt: TGTGCCAGCACCAGCCGGGAAGTAAACACAGATACGCAGTATTTT
j_gene: TRBJ1-1; v_gene: TRBV12-3/TRBV12-4; abundance: NA; d_gene: TRBD1; CDR3aa: CASRGREVFF; CDR3nt: TGTGCCAGTAGGGGGCGTGAAGTTTTCTTT